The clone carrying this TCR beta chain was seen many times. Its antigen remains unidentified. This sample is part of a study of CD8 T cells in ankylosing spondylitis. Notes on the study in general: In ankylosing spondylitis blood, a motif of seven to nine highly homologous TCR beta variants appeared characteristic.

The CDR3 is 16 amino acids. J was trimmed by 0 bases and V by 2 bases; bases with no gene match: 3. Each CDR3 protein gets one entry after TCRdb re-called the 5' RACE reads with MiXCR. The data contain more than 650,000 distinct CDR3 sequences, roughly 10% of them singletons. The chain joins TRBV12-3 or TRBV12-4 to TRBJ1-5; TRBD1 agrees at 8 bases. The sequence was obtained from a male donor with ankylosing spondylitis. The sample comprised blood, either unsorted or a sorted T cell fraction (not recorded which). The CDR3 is CASSLRGQDSNQPQHF. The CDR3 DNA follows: TGTGCCAGCAGTTTAAGGGGACAGGATAGCAATCAGCCCCAGCATTTT.